A single sample is the source of the 18 T cell receptor beta chains below, sequenced in a study of identical twins. TCRdb ran MiXCR on the 5' RACE reads and lists one entry per CDR3 protein. The data show 460,000 or so distinct CDR3 sequences, 14% seen once. Separately, the same data were catalogued under a study of yellow fever vaccine responses in identical twins.

The sample consisted of CD4+ T cells sorted from blood. These receptors all come from a woman younger than 35 in good health.

This clonotype was counted a few times. The V gene is TRBV6-1, the J gene TRBJ1-1; 8 nucleotides agree with TRBD1. Germline V gene data show CDR1 as MNHNS and CDR2 as SASEGT. CDR3 size: 15 residues. Trimming at V came to 4 bases and at J to 1 base, leaving 5 bases not matched to a gene. CDR3 sequence: CASSVRGLSNTEAFF. CDR3 bases: TGTGCCAGCAGTGTCAGGGGGCTGTCGAACACTGAAGCTTTCTTT.

This rearrangement joins TRBV18 to TRBJ2-7; 10 nucleotides match TRBD2. Germline V gene sequence: CDR1 KGHSH, CDR2 LQKENI. The ends lost 6 bases at V and 4 bases at J; junction bases unmatched: 6. The CDR3 loop spans 14 amino acids. The CDR3 protein is CASSETSGEYEQYF. DNA of the CDR3: TGTGCCAGCTCTGAAACTAGCGGGGAATACGAGCAGTACTTC.

This chain connects TRBV24-1 to TRBJ2-2; 7 nucleotides line up with TRBD1. CDR3 length equals 16 residues. CDR1 and CDR2 (germline): KGHDR, SFDVKD. After removal of 1 base from V and 7 bases from J, the junction contained 8 bases not matched to a gene. The DNA of the CDR3 is TGTGCCACCAGTGATTTTATCGGGACAGAAAACGGGGAGCTGTTTTTT. Translation gives CATSDFIGTENGELFF.

The gene calls are TRBV5-6 and TRBJ2-2; 9 bases line up with TRBD1. CDR1 is SGHDT, CDR2 YYEEEE, per germline. V lost 2 bases to trimming and J lost 1 base; unmatched junction nucleotides: 6. This CDR3 has 17 amino acids. The CDR3 spells CASSLLHRGQNTGELFF. In DNA form, the CDR3 reads TGTGCCAGCAGCTTACTCCACAGGGGGCAGAACACCGGGGAGCTGTTTTTT. Supplemented by reference TRBV5-6 and TRBJ2-2, the full variable domain reads DAGVTQSPTHLIKTRGQQVTLRCSPKSGHDTVSWYQQALGQGPQFIFQYYEEEERQRGNFPDRFSGHQFPNYSSELNVNALLLGDSALYLCASSLLHRGQNTGELFFGEGSRLTVL.

This clonotype was seen at least ten times. The rearrangement joins TRBV12-3 or TRBV12-4 to TRBJ1-2, with TRBD1 identical over 8 bases. The J segment lost 7 bases and the V segment lost 8 bases, leaving 15 bases of the junction unmatched. The CDR3 length is 15 residues. DNA of the CDR3: TGTGCCAGCGTAGAGCTGACGCAGGGGGCGCGTGGCTACACCTTC. It specifies CASVELTQGARGYTF.

The chain couples TRBV5-1 to TRBJ2-2, with D possibly being TRBD1 or TRBD2 (5 bases each). This CDR3 is 16 amino acids long. V shed 3 bases and J shed 0 bases, with 12 bases lying between them. CDR1 is SGHRS and CDR2 is YFSETQ in the germline V gene. The CDR3 here is CASSWGTVANTGELFF. The DNA for the CDR3 is TGCGCCAGCAGCTGGGGGACGGTCGCGAACACCGGGGAGCTGTTTTTT.

This clonotype appeared a few times. The CDR3 coding sequence is TGTGCCTGGGATGAATCTGGGGCCAACGTCCTGACTTTC. Translated: CAWDESGANVLTF. This chain links TRBV30 with TRBJ2-6, with unresolved D. Per the germline V gene, CDR1 is GTSNPN and CDR2 is SVGIG (reference sequence). V was trimmed by 5 bases and J by 1 base, leaving 6 bases between them. This CDR3 region has 13 residues.

The V gene is TRBV20-1, the J gene TRBJ2-1, with 14 bases aligning to TRBD2. The CDR3 spans 17 residues. Per germline, CDR1 DFQATT and CDR2 SNEGSKA (reference sequence). Trimming removed 3 bases from V and 4 bases from J; junction bases left unmatched: 8. This CDR3 reads CSASQGLAGDRYNEQFF. The DNA for the CDR3 is TGCAGTGCTAGTCAGGGACTAGCGGGAGACAGGTACAATGAGCAGTTCTTC.

In its sample, this clonotype was seen a few times. This chain uses TRBV18 with TRBJ2-5, with a weak D call TRBD1 (6 bases). CDR3 size: 15 residues. Germline lookup yields CDR1 KGHSH and CDR2 LQKENI. With 2 bases removed from V and 4 bases from J, the gap between germline ends came to 14 bases. The CDR3 region is CASSPRGHEAETQYF. CDR3 DNA sequence: TGTGCCAGCTCACCAAGGGGACATGAGGCAGAGACCCAGTACTTC.

As DNA, the CDR3 is TGTGCCAGCAGCTGGGGGTCCGGGGAGCTGTTTTTT. Protein sequence: CASSWGSGELFF. This chain links TRBV27 with TRBJ2-2; D is tentatively TRBD1 or TRBD2 (5 bases each). The CDR3 is 12 residues long. Trimming took 6 bases from V and 6 from J, leaving 8 bases between them. Germline assignment: CDR1 MNHEY and CDR2 SMNVEV (reference sequence).

There are a few counts of this clonotype. The CDR3 is CASSFAGVRSEQFF. The CDR3 DNA follows: TGTGCCAGCAGCTTCGCTGGGGTAAGGAGTGAGCAGTTCTTC. The chain employs TRBV7-2 and TRBJ2-1; D unresolved. Germline V CDR1 and CDR2: SGHTA, FQGNSA. The V end was cut by 3 bases, the J end by 9 bases, with 15 bases between. This CDR3 comprises 14 residues.

This clonotype was observed a handful of times. The chain has TRBV19 and TRBJ2-4, with a weak D call TRBD2 (5 bases). This CDR3 is built from 16 residues. Germline CDR1 is LNHDA and CDR2 is SQIVND (reference sequence). Trimming stripped 7 bases from V and 1 base from J, with 17 bases between. The DNA of the CDR3 is TGTGCCAGTACCCAGCCCCGGGGAGTGGCCAAAAACATTCAGTACTTC. Protein: CASTQPRGVAKNIQYF.

This clonotype has just a few counts. The CDR3 DNA sequence: TGTGCCAGCAGCTTGATTAGCGGGAGTGCAGATACGCAGTATTTT. Translated, it gives CASSLISGSADTQYF. J is TRBJ2-3 and V is TRBV7-9; 9 nucleotides match TRBD2. Germline lookup yields CDR1 SEHNR and CDR2 FQNEAQ (reference sequence). Trimming removed 3 bases from V and 4 bases from J; junction bases left unmatched: 5. CDR3 length: 15 amino acids.

The sample holds a few counts of this clonotype. This sequence joins TRBV6-6 and TRBJ2-7; 9 bases line up with TRBD2. CDR3 size: 13 residues. CDR1 MNHNY and CDR2 SVGAGI come from the germline V gene (reference sequence). CDR3 residues: CVSRREGSYEQYF. The DNA of the CDR3 is TGTGTATCACGGCGGGAGGGATCTTACGAGCAGTACTTC.

The chain employs TRBV28 and TRBJ2-5; a possible D gene is TRBD2 (5 bases). CDR1 is MDHEN and CDR2 is SYDVKM in the germline V gene. This CDR3 contains 14 residues. V was shortened by 5 bases and J by 1 base, with 11 bases between the two germline ends. The CDR3 bases are TGTGCCAGCAGTCCCTCGGGAACCCAAGAGACCCAGTACTTC. Translation: CASSPSGTQETQYF.

In this sample, this clonotype turned up many times. V and J are TRBV12-3 or TRBV12-4 and TRBJ2-3; 9 bases match TRBD1. This CDR3 contains 17 residues. Germline trimming cut 1 base from V and 0 bases from J; bases unmatched to any gene: 5. CDR3 sequence (DNA): TGTGCCAGCAGTTTAGATAGGGGACAGGGCAGCACAGATACGCAGTATTTT. As protein: CASSLDRGQGSTDTQYF.

This chain joins TRBV3-1 and TRBJ2-5; 7 bases are shared with TRBD1. CDR1 and CDR2 (germline): LGHDT, YNNKEL (reference sequence). The J segment lost 9 bases and the V segment lost 3 bases, leaving 1 base of the junction unmatched. This CDR3 has 11 residues. CDR3 nucleotides: TGTGCCAGCAGCCATACAGGGGCCCAGTACTTC. It encodes CASSHTGAQYF.

The genes are TRBV20-1 and TRBJ2-3; tentatively, D is TRBD1 (6 bases). This CDR3 has 14 residues. Per germline, CDR1 DFQATT and CDR2 SNEGSKA (reference sequence). Trimming stripped 6 bases from V and 2 bases from J, with 15 bases between. Here the CDR3 DNA reads TGCAGTGCGGCCAGAGGGGGAGCCACAGATACGCAGTATTTT. It is translated as CSAARGGATDTQYF.